This TCR beta chain comes out of a study of blood T cell repertoires in COVID-19. There are a few counts of this clone. Produced via immunoSEQ multiplex PCR; TCRdb's table is partial and in-frame only. This sample has 40,000 to 50,000 clones, with 90% found just once. The germline V gene encodes CDR1 LGHDT and CDR2 YNNKEL (reference sequence). Germline trimming cut 4 bases from V and 7 bases from J; bases unmatched to any gene: 14. This CDR3 spans 17 amino acids. This clonotype originated in a man between 70 and 80 years old with acute or convalescent COVID-19. Specimen: peripheral blood. The chain employs TRBV3-1 (or the pseudogene TRBV3-2) and TRBJ2-2; 8 bases match TRBD1. The DNA of the CDR3 is TGTGCCAGCAGCCGATATGGACAGGGACGCCGGGACGGGGAGCTGTTTTTT. Translation: CASSRYGQGRRDGELFF.